This T cell receptor beta chain was recovered during a study of T cells expressing NK-cell markers. Overall study: Sequenced donors, eight in total, included seven who were HCMV-seropositive and one who was seronegative. Findings and limits, study-wide: Dominant NKG2C+ clonotypes were found to form 1.0-7.0% of CD8+ T cells in six donors.

A word on this clonotype: No antigen is known for it.

5'RACE template switching built TCR beta cDNA with unique molecular identifiers. Reanalyzing the 5' RACE reads, TCRdb keeps one entry per CDR3 protein, without DNA. The table lists 550,000 to 600,000 distinct CDR3 sequences, with about 3.6% in the top ten. This TCR came from a man between 18 and 29 years old in good health. Sequenced input: blood T cells: a sorted CD56 or NKG2C T cell subset, CD4+ or CD8+ T cells, or bulk PBMC T cells (not recorded which).

The CDR3 sequence is CASSWQSMNTGELFF. This chain links TRBV19 with TRBJ2-2. Per the germline V gene, CDR1 is LNHDA and CDR2 is SQIVND (reference sequence). There are 15 residues in the CDR3.